This T cell receptor (beta chain) was recovered during a study of blood T cell repertoires in COVID-19. About the study: Samples came from the United States, Italy and Spain, spanning acute and convalescent COVID-19. T cells, B-cell-depleted T cells, or PBMCs provided the cDNA or gDNA that served as material.

How the authors handled the data: Nucleated cell counts were estimated from reference gene primer amplification. Sequencing used immunoSEQ multiplex PCR; TCRdb keeps in-frame clones, though not all of them. That table furnishes V, J and clone size, whereas the DNA furnished D and trimming. The repertoire has about 150,000 clones, around nine tenths of them found once; the top ten carry around 0.53%. V was trimmed by 7 bases and J by 1 base, leaving 19 bases between them. Germline-derived CDR1 and CDR2 are SGHAT and FQNNGV. This CDR3 region has 16 residues. V gene TRBV11-2 combines with J gene TRBJ1-1, with D unresolved. Material for sequencing was peripheral blood. The sequence was collected from a man aged 45-60 years with acute or convalescent COVID-19. CDR3 coding DNA: TGTGCCAGCATCAAACATGTGGCCAGGCAGAACACTGAAGCTTTCTTT. Translating gives CASIKHVARQNTEAFF. Full variable domain (outside the CDR3, taken from reference TRBV11-2 and TRBJ1-1): EAGVAQSPRYKIIEKRQSVAFWCNPISGHATLYWYQQILGQGPKLLIQFQNNGVVDDSQLPKDRFSAERLKGVDSTLKIQPAKLEDSAVYLCASIKHVARQNTEAFFGQGTRLTVV.